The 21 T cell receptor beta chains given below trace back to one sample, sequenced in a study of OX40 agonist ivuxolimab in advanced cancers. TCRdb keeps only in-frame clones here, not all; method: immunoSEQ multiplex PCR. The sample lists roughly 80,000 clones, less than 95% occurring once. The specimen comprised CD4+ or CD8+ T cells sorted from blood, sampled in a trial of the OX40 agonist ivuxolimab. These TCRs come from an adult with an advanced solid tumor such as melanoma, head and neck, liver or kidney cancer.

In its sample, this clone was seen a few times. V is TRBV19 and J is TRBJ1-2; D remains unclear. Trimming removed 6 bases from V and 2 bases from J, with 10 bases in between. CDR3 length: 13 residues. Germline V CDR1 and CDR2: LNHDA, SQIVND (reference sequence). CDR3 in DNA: TGTGCCAGTAGCACTGGCAACAACTATGGCTACACCTTC. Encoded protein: CASSTGNNYGYTF. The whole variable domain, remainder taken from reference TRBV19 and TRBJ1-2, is DGGITQSPKYLFRKEGQNVTLSCEQNLNHDAMYWYRQDPGQGLRLIYYSQIVNDFQKGDIAEGYSVSREKKESFPLTVTSAQKNPTAFYLCASSTGNNYGYTFGSGTRLTVV.

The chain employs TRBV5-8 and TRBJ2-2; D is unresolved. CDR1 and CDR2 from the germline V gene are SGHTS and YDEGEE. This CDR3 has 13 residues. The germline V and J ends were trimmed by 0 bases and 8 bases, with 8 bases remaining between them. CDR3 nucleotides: TGTGCCAGCAGCTTGGAGGGATCTGGGGAGCTGTTTTTT. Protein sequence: CASSLEGSGELFF. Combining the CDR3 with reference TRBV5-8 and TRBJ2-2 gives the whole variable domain EAGVTQSPTHLIKTRGQQATLRCSPISGHTSVYWYQQALGLGLQFLLWYDEGEERNRGNFPPRFSGRQFPNYSSELNVNALELEDSALYLCASSLEGSGELFFGEGSRLTVL.

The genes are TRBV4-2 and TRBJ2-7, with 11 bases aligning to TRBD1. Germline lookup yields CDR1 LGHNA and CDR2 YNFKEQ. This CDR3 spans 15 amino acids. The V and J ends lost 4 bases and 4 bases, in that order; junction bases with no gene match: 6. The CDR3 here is CASSPRDRGLYEQYF. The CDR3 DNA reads TGTGCCAGCAGCCCCCGGGACAGGGGGTTGTACGAGCAGTACTTC.

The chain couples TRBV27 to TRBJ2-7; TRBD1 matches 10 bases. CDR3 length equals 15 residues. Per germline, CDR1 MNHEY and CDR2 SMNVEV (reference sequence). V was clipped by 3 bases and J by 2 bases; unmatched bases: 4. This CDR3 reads CASSFLGTGAYEQYF. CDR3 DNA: TGTGCCAGCAGTTTTTTGGGGACAGGGGCCTACGAGCAGTACTTC.

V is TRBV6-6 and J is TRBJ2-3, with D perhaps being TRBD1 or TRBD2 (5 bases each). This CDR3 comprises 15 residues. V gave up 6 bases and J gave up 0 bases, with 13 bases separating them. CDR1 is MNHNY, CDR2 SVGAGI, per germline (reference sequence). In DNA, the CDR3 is TGTGCCAGCAGAATCGGGACGCTAAGCACAGATACGCAGTATTTT. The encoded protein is CASRIGTLSTDTQYF.

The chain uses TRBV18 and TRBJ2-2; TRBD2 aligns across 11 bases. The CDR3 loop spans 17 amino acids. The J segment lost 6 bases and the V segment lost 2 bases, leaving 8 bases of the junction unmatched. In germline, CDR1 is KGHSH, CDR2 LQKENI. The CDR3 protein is CASSPSSSGRFAGELFF. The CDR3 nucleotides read TGTGCCAGCTCACCATCTTCTAGCGGGAGGTTTGCCGGGGAGCTGTTTTTT.

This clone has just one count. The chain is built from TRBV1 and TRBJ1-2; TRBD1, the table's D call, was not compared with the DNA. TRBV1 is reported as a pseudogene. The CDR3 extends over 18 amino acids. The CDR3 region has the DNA TGCACCAGCAGCATACCCGGGACAGGGGTAGATCTGGGCGGTGGCTACACCTTC. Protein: CTSSIPGTGVDLGGGYTF.

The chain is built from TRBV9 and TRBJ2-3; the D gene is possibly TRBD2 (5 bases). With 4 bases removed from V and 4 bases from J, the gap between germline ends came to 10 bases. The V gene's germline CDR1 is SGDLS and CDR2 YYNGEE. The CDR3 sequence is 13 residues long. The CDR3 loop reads CASSNPGADTQYF. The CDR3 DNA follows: TGTGCCAGCAGCAACCCCGGGGCAGATACGCAGTATTTT.

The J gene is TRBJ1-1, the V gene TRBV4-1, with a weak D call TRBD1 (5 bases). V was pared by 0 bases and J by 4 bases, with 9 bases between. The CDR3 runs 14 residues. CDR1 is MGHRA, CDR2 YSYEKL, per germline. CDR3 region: CASSQDGGVTEAFF. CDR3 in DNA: TGCGCCAGCAGCCAAGACGGAGGGGTCACTGAAGCTTTCTTT.

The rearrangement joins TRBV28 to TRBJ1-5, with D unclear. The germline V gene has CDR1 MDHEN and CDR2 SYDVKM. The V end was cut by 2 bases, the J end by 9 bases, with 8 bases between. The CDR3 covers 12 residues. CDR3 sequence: CASSLGRLPQHF. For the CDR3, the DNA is TGTGCCAGCAGTTTAGGGAGGTTGCCCCAGCATTTT.

The CDR3 DNA is TGTGCCAGCAGCCGCAGGGGCGGGGTACAAAATGAGCAGTTCTTC. Translation gives CASSRRGGVQNEQFF. The V call is TRBV7-2, the J call TRBJ2-1; D could derive from TRBD1 or TRBD2 (6 bases each). V was trimmed by 5 bases and J by 7 bases, leaving 18 bases between them. The V gene's germline CDR1 is SGHTA and CDR2 FQGNSA. This CDR3 comprises 15 residues.

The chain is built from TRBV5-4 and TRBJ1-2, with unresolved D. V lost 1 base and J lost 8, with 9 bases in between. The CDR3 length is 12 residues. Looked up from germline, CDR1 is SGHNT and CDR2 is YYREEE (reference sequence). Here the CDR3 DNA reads TGTGCCAGCAGCTTGATAGTCGGCGGCTACACCTTC. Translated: CASSLIVGGYTF. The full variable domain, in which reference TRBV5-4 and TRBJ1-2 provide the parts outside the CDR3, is ETGVTQSPTHLIKTRGQQVTLRCSSQSGHNTVSWYQQALGQGPQFIFQYYREEENGRGNFPPRFSGLQFPNYSSELNVNALELDDSALYLCASSLIVGGYTFGSGTRLTVV.

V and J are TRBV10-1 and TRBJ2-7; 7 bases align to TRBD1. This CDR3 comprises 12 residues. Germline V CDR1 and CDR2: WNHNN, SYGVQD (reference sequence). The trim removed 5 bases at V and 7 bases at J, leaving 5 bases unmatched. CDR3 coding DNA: TGCGCCAGCAGTCTAGACAGGGATGAGCAGTACTTC. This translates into CASSLDRDEQYF.

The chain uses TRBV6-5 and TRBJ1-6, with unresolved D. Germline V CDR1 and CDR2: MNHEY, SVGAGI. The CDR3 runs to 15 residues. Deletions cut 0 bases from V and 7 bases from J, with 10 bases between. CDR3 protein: CASSYSSTGNSPLHF. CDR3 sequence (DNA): TGTGCCAGCAGTTACTCGTCCACCGGGAATTCACCCCTCCACTTT.

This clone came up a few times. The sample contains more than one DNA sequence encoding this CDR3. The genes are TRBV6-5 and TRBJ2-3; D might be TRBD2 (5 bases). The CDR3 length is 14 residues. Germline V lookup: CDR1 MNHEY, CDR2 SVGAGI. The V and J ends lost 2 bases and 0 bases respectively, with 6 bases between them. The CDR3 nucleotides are TGTGCCAGCAGTTACGGCGGGAGCACAGATACGCAGTATTTT. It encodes CASSYGGSTDTQYF.

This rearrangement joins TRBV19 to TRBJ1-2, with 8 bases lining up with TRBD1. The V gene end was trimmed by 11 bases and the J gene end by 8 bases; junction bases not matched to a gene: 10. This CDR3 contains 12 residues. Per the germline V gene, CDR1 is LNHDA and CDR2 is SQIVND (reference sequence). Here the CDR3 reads CASQGRGLGYTF. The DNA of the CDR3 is TGTGCCTCGCAGGGCAGGGGGCTCGGCTACACCTTC. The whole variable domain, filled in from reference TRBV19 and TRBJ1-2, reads DGGITQSPKYLFRKEGQNVTLSCEQNLNHDAMYWYRQDPGQGLRLIYYSQIVNDFQKGDIAEGYSVSREKKESFPLTVTSAQKNPTAFYLCASQGRGLGYTFGSGTRLTVV.

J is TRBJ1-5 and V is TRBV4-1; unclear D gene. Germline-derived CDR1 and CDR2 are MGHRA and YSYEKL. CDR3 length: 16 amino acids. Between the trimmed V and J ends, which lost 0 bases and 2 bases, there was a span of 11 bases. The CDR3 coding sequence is TGCGCCAGCAGCCAAGACTACGTACCAGGCAATCAGCCCCAGCATTTT. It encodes CASSQDYVPGNQPQHF.

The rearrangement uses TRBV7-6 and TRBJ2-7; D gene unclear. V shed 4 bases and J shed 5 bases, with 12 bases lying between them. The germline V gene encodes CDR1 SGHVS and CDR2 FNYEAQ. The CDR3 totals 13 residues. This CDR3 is CASSSNAPHEQYF. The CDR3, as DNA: TGTGCCAGCAGCTCAAACGCACCCCACGAGCAGTACTTC.

The DNA of the CDR3 is TGTGCCAGCAGCTTACTAGCGGGGGAGGGCGGGGAGCTGTTTTTT. This translates into CASSLLAGEGGELFF. J is TRBJ2-2 and V is TRBV7-3, with TRBD2 matching 10 bases. Per germline, CDR1 SGHTA and CDR2 FQGTGA. V was pared by 2 bases and J by 7 bases, with 4 bases of the junction left unmatched. The CDR3 has 15 residues.

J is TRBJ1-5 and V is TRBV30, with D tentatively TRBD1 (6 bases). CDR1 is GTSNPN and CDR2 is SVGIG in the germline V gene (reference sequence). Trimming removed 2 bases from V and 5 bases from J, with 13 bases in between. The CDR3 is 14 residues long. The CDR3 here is CAWSSTGLYQPQHF. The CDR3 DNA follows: TGTGCCTGGAGTTCCACAGGGCTCTATCAGCCCCAGCATTTT.

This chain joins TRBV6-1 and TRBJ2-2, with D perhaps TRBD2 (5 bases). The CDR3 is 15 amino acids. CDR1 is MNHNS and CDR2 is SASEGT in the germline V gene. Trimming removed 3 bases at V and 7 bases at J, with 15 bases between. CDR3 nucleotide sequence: TGTGCCAGCAGTGACCAACTAGTAACGGGCGGGGAGCTGTTTTTT. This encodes CASSDQLVTGGELFF.